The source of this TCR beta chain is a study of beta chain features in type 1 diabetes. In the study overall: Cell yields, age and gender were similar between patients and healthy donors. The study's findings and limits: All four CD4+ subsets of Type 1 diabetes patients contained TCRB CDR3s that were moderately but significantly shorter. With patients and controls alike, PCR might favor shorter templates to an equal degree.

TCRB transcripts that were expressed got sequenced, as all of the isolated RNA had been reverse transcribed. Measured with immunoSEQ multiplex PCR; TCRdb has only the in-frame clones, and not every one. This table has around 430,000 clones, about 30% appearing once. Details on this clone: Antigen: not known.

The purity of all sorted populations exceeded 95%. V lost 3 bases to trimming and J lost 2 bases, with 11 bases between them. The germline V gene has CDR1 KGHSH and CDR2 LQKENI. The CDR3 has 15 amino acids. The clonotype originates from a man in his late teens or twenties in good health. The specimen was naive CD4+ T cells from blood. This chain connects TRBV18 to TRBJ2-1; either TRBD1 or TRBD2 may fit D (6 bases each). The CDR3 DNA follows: TGTGCCAGCTCACCGGGCCGGGGGCCCTACAATGAGCAGTTCTTC. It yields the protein CASSPGRGPYNEQFF.